The entry below describes one T cell receptor (beta chain). TCRdb's table, derived via immunoSEQ multiplex PCR, lists solely in-frame clones and lacks some. Of about 130,000 clones in the sample, about 93% were seen once. The sample is drawn from a study of control samples from healthy donors and cancer patients. The CDR3 consists of 17 residues. Per germline, CDR1 KGHSH and CDR2 LQKENI. After removal of 6 bases from V and 1 base from J, the junction contained 9 bases not matched to a gene. The chain is built from TRBV18 and TRBJ2-3; 11 positions match TRBD2. This receptor was taken from a man aged 60 to 75 with colorectal cancer. What was sequenced was PBMCs. CDR3 nucleotide sequence: TGTGCCAGCTCTCCCCGGACTAGCGGGTCGGGCACAGATACGCAGTATTTT. Protein: CASSPRTSGSGTDTQYF.